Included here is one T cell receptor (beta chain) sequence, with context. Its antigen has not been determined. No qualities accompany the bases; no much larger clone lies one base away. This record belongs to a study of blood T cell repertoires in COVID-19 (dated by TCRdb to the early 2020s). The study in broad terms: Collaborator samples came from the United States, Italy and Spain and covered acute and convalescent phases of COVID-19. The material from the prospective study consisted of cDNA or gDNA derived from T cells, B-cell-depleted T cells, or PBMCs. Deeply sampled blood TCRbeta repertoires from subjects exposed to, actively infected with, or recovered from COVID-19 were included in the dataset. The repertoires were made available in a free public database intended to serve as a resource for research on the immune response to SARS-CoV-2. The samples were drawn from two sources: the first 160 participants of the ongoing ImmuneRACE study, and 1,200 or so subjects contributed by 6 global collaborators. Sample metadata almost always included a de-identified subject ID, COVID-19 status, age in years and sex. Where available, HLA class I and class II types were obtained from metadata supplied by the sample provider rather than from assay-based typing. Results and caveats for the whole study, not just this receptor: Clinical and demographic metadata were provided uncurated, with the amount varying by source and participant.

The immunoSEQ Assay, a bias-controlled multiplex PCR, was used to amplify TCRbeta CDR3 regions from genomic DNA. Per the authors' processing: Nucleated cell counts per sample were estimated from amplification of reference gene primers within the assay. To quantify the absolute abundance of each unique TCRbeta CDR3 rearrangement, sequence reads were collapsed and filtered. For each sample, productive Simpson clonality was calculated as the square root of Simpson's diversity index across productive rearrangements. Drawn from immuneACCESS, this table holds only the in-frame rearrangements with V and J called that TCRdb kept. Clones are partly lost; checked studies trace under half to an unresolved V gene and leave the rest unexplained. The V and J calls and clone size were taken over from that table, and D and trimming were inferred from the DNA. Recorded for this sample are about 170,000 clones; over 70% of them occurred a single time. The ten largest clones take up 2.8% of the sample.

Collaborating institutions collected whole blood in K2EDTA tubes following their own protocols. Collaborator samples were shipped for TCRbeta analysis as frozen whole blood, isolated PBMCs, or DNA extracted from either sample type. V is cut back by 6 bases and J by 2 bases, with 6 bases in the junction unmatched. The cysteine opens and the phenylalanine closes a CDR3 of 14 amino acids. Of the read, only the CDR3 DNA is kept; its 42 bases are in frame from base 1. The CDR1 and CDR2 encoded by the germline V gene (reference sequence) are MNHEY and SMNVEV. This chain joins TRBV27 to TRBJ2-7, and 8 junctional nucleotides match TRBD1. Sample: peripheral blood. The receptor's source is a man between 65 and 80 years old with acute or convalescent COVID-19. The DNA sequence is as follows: TGTGCCAGCAGAAAGGGACAGGAAGCCTACGAGCAGTACTTC. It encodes CASRKGQEAYEQYF.